This T cell receptor (beta chain) emerged from a study of blood T cell repertoires in COVID-19. The germline gives CDR1 SGHRS, CDR2 YFSETQ. The V and J ends lost 0 bases and 5 bases, in that order; junction bases with no gene match: 2. The CDR3 is 15 amino acids. Profiled with immunoSEQ multiplex PCR; TCRdb holds only in-frame clones, not every one. The data show 200,000 to 250,000 clones, nearly 95% seen once. This receptor was identified in a man in his thirties or forties with COVID-19, enrolled during active disease. Material for sequencing was peripheral blood. This chain joins TRBV5-1 and TRBJ2-5, with 12 nucleotides matching TRBD2. The CDR3 region has the DNA TGCGCCAGCAGCTTGGGACTAGCGGGGGTGGAGACCCAGTACTTC. As protein: CASSLGLAGVETQYF.